This T cell receptor beta chain was identified during a study of blood T cell repertoires in COVID-19. As for the study in general: From the United States, Italy and Spain came samples of acute and convalescent COVID-19. The cDNA or gDNA used as material had been derived from T cells, B-cell-depleted T cells, or PBMCs.

In the original analysis: Estimated nucleated cell counts came from reference gene primer amplification. Here immunoSEQ multiplex PCR was the method, and the copy in TCRdb shows in-frame clones only, minus some. The V and J calls and clone size were taken over from that table, and D and trimming were inferred from the DNA. The repertoire holds just over 95,000 clones, 75% to 85% seen once, with around 4.1% in the top ten. The V end lost 2 bases, the J end lost 3 bases, and 8 bases lay between the germline ends. Germline-derived CDR1 and CDR2 are SGHRS and YFSETQ. The CDR3 extends over 14 amino acids.

The clonotype was recovered from a man aged 60 to 69 with acute or convalescent COVID-19. V gene TRBV5-1 combines with J gene TRBJ1-4; D is unclear. Sequencing was carried out using peripheral blood. The CDR3 coding sequence is TGCGCCAGCAGCTTCCGGGGTTCTAATGAAAAACTGTTTTTT. Its protein is CASSFRGSNEKLFF. Full variable domain (rest looked up from reference TRBV5-1 and TRBJ1-4): KAGVTQTPRYLIKTRGQQVTLSCSPISGHRSVSWYQQTPGQGLQFLFEYFSETQRNKGNFPGRFSGRQFSNSRSEMNVSTLELGDSALYLCASSFRGSNEKLFFGSGTQLSVL.